The following is a T cell receptor (beta chain) sequence with its context. Its specificity is not known. Germline V CDR1 and CDR2: LNHNV, YYDKDF (reference sequence). Between the trimmed V and J ends, which lost 1 base and 5 bases, there was a span of 17 bases. This CDR3 contains 16 residues. The repertoire was sequenced with immunoSEQ multiplex PCR; TCRdb's copy has only in-frame clones and lacks some. This table has approximately 130,000 clones, roughly 92% appearing once. This record comes from a study of graft-versus-host responses after intestinal transplantation. Across the study: Multivisceral, liver-intestinal, or isolated intestinal transplants were received by the recipients. Findings and caveats of the study: Early post-transplant HvG declines tracked with peak circulating GvH clone levels.

The chain is built from TRBV15 and TRBJ1-2; D remains ambiguous. This receptor was obtained from a human donor who received an intestinal transplant. The sequenced sample was unstimulated CD4+ T cells sorted from spleen or lymph node cells, obtained before intestinal transplant. The CDR3: CATSRGDAITPYGYTF. As DNA, the CDR3 is TGTGCCACCAGCAGAGGTGACGCCATCACACCTTATGGCTACACCTTC.